The T cell receptor (beta chain) described here comes from a study of a mutant IDH1 vaccine in newly diagnosed glioma. Study details: The sex distribution of treated patients was 62.5% male and roughly 38% female, with a mean age of around 43 years. Therapy received beforehand was radiotherapy, temozolomide, or both, with most patients given both. Broader study findings: Any relationship between pseudoprogression and changes in top peripheral T cell clonotypes seemed absent. Vaccine-induced immune responses were detected in about 93% of patients.

Time point specified: week 47, end of study. Alongside topical imiquimod, each dose of vaccine comprised 300 ug of mutant IDH1 20-mer peptide. Generated by immunoSEQ multiplex PCR, the TCRdb table keeps only in-frame clones and is missing some. The table shows around 100,000 clones, with over 85% occurring only once. This clone was seen a single time. Its antigen is still unknown. Germline trimming cut 3 bases from V and 4 bases from J; bases unmatched to any gene: 9. Per germline, CDR1 SGHDT and CDR2 YYEEEE. CDR3 size: 16 residues. J is TRBJ2-5 and V is TRBV5-6; 10 positions agree with TRBD1. Sequencing used PBMCs, obtained from a glioma patient whose treatment included an IDH1 peptide vaccine. The receptor comes from a woman between 50 and 59 years old with glioma. The CDR3 DNA reads as TGTGCCAGCAGCTCGGGATTGGGACAGGGGTCAGAGACCCAGTACTTC. This codes for CASSSGLGQGSETQYF.